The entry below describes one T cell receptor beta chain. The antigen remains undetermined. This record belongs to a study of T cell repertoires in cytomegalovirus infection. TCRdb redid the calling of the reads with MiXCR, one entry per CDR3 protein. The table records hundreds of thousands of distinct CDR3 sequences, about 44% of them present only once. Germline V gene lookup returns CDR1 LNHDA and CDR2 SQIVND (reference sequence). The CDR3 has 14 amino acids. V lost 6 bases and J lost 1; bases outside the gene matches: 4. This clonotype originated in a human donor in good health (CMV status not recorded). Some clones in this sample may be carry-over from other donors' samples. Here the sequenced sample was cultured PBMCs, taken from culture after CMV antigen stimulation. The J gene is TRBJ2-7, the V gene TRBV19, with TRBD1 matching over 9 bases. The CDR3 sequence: CASRQGAGSYEQYF. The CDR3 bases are TGTGCCAGTAGACAGGGGGCGGGTTCCTACGAGCAGTACTTC.